This TCR beta chain was recorded in a study of T cells in localized non-small cell lung cancer. This clone has a single count. Its specificity is not known. Clones were read by immunoSEQ multiplex PCR, and TCRdb kept only the in-frame ones, dropping some. The repertoire holds tens of thousands of clones, 88% seen once, with 20% to 25% in the top ten. The study's findings and limits: Because only a single region of the tumor was sequenced, heterogeneity remains possible.

Germline lookup yields CDR1 KGHSH and CDR2 LQKENI. This CDR3 is built from 13 residues. V was shortened by 10 bases and J by 3 bases, with 16 bases between the two germline ends. The chain is built from TRBV18 and TRBJ2-7; TRBD1 is a possible D gene (6 bases). Sequencing used peripheral blood, obtained before any cancer treatment. The clonotype was recovered from a woman aged 35 to 70 with stage I squamous cell lung carcinoma. The CDR3 DNA sequence: TGTGCCACCTCCAAGGACAGTCTCTACGAGCAGTACTTC. Its translation: CATSKDSLYEQYF.